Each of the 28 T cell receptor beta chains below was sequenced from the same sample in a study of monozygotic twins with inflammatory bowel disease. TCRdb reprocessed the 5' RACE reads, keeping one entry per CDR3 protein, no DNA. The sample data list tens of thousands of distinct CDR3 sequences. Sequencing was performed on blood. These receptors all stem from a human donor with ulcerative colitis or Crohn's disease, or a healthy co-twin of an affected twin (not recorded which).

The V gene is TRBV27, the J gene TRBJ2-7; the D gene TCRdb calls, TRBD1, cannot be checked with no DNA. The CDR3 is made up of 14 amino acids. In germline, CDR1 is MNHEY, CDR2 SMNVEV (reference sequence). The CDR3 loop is CASQRQGGFYEQYF.

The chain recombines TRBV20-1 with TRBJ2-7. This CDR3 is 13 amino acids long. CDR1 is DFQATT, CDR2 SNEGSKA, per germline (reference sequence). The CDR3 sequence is CSAPHSRNYEQYF.

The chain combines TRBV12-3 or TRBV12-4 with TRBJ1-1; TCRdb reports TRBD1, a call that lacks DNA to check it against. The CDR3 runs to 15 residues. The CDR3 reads CASSLGQGFNTEAFF.

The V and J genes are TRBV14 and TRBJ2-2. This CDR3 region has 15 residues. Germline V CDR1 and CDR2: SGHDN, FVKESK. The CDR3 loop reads CASSQVSGSTGELFF.

This chain's CDR3 is CASSNDRGGNTEAFF. The V and J genes are TRBV5-1 and TRBJ1-1; TCRdb gives TRBD1 as the D gene, but with no DNA this cannot be confirmed. Looked up from germline, CDR1 is SGHRS and CDR2 is YFSETQ. The length of the CDR3 is 15 residues.

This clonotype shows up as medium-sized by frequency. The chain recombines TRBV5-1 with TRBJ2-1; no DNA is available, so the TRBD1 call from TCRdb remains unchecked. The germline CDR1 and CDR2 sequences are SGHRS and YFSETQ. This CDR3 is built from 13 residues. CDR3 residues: CASSLQGLEEQFF.

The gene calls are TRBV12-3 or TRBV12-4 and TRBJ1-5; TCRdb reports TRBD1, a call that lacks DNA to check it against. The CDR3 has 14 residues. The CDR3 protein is CASSLQGFNQPQHF.

CDR3 in amino acids: CASSPGQGASYTF. The chain links TRBV28 to TRBJ1-2; TCRdb's assignment of TRBD1 cannot be checked, as there is no DNA. From germline, CDR1 is MDHEN and CDR2 SYDVKM. The CDR3 has 13 amino acids.

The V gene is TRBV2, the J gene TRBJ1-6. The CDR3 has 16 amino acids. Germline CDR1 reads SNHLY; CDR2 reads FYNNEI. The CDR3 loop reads CASSERASGGSSPLHF.

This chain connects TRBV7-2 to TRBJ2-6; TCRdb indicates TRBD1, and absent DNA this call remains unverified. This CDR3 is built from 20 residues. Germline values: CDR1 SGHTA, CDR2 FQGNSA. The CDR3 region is CASSWRGISARGTGANVLTF. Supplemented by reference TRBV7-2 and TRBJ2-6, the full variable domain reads GAGVSQSPSNKVTEKGKDVELRCDPISGHTALYWYRQSLGQGLEFLIYFQGNSAPDKSGLPSDRFSAERTGGSVSTLTIQRTQQEDSAVYLCASSWRGISARGTGANVLTFGAGSRLTVL.

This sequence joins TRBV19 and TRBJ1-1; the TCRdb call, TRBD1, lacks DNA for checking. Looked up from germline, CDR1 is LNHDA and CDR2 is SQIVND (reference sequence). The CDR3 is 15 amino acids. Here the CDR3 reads CASSIKTAPLLEAFF.

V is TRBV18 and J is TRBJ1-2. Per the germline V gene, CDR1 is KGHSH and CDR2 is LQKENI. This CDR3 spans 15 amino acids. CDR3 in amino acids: CASSPPTTTLKGYTF.

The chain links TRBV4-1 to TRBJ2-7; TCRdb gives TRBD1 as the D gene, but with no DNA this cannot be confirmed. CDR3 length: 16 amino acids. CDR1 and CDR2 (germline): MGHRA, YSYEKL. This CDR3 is CASSPAPRQVSYEQYF.

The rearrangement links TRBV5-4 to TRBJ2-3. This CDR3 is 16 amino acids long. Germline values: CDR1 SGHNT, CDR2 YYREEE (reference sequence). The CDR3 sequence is CASSLATPKSTDTQYF.

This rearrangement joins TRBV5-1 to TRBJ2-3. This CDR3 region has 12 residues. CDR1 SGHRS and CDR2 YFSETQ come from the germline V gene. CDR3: CASSLVTDTQYF.

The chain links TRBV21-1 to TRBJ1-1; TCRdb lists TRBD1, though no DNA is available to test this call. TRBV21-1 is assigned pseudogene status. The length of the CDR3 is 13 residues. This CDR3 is CASSPLGDTEAFF.

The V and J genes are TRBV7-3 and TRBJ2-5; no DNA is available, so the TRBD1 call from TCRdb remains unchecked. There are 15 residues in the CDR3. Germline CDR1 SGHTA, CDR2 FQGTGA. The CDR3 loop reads CASSLNPGTRETQYF.

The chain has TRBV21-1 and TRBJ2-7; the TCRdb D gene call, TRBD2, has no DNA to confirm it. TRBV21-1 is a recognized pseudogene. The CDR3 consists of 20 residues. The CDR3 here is CASSKDLFTASGSFCHEQYF.

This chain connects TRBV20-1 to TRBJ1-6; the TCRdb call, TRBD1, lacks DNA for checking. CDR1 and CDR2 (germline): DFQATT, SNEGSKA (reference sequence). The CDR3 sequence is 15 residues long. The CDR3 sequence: CSASNVAGISSPLHF.

The CDR3 sequence: CASSLYRLEETQYF. The chain recombines TRBV5-5 with TRBJ2-5; the D call of TRBD1 rests on TCRdb alone, since no DNA is present to check it. This CDR3 region has 14 residues. Per the germline V gene, CDR1 is SGHKS and CDR2 is YYEKEE (reference sequence).

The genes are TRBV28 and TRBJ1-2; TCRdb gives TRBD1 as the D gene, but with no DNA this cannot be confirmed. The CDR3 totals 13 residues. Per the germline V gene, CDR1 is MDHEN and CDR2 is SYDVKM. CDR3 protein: CASSSEDSYGYTF.

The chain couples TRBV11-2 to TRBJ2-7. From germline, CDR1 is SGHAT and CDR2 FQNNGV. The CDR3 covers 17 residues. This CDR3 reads CASSLITLDPMGFEQYF.

The CDR3: CASSPGGVLMNTEAFF. The V call is TRBV5-5, the J call TRBJ1-1; there is no DNA to check the TCRdb D call of TRBD1. The CDR3 contains 16 residues. Per the germline V gene, CDR1 is SGHKS and CDR2 is YYEKEE (reference sequence).

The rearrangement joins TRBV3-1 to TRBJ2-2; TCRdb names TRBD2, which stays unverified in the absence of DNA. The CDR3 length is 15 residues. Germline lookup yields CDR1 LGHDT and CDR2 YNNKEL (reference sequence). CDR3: CASSLRGGDTGELFF.

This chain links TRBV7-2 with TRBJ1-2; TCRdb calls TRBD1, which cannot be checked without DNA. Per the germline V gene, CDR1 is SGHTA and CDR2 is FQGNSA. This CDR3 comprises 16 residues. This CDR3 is CASNPRQGEIVYGYTF.

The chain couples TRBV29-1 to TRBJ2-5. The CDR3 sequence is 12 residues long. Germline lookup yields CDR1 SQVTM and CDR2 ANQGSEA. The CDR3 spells CSVERKKETQYF.

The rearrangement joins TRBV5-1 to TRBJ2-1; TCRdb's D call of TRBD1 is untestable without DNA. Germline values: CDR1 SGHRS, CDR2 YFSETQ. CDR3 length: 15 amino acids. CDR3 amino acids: CASSLDRGRVDEQFF.

CDR3 region: CSALRGGSEYNEQFF. V gene TRBV20-1 combines with J gene TRBJ2-1; the TCRdb D gene call, TRBD2, has no DNA to confirm it. The CDR3 totals 15 residues. Germline CDR1 is DFQATT and CDR2 is SNEGSKA (reference sequence).